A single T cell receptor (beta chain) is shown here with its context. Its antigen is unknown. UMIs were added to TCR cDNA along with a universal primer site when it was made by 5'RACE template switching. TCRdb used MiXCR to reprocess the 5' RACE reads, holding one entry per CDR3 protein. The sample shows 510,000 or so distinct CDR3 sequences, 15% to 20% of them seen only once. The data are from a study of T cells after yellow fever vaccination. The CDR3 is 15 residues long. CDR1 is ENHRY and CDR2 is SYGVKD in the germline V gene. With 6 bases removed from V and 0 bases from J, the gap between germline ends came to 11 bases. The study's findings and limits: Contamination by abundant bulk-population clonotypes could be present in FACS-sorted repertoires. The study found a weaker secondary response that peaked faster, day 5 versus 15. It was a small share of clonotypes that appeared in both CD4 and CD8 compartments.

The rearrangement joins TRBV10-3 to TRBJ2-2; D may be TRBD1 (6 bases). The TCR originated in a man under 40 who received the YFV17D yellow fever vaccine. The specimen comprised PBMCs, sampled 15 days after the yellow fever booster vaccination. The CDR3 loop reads CAIRPGQANTGELFF. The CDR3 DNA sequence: TGTGCCATCAGGCCGGGACAAGCGAACACCGGGGAGCTGTTTTTT.